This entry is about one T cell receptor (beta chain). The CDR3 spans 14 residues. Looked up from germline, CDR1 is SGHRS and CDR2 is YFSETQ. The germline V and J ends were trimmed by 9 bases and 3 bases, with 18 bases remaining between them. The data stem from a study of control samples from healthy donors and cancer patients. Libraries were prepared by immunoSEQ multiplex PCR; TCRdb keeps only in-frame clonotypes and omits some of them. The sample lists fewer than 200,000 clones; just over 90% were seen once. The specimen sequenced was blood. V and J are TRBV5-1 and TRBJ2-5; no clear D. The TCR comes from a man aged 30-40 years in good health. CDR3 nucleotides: TGCGCCACACGTCAGACTGTGAAAGAAGAGACCCAGTACTTC. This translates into CATRQTVKEETQYF.